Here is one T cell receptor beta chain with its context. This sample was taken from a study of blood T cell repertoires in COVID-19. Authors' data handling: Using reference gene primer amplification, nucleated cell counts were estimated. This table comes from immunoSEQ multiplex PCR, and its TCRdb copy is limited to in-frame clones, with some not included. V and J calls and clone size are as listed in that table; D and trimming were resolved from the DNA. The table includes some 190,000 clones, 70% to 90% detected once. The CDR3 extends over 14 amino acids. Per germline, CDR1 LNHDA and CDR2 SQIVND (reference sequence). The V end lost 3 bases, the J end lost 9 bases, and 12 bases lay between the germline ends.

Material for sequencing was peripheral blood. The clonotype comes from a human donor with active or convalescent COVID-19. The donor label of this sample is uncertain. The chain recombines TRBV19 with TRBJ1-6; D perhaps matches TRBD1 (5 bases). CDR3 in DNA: TGTGCCAGTAGTATGCTGGGGGGAAGTTCACCCCTCCACTTT. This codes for CASSMLGGSSPLHF.